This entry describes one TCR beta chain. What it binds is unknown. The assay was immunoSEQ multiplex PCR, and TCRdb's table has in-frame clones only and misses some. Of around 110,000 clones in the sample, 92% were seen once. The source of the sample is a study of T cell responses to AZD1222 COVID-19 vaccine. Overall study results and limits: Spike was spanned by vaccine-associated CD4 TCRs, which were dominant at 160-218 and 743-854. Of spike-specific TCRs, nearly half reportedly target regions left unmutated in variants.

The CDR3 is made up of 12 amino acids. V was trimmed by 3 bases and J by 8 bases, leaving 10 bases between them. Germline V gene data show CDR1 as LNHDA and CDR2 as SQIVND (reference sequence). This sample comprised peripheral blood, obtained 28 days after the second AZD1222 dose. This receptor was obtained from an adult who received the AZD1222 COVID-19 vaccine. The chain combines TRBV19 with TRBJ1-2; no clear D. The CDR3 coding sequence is TGTGCCAGTAGTATTTCCGGCCGCGGCTACACCTTC. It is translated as CASSISGRGYTF.